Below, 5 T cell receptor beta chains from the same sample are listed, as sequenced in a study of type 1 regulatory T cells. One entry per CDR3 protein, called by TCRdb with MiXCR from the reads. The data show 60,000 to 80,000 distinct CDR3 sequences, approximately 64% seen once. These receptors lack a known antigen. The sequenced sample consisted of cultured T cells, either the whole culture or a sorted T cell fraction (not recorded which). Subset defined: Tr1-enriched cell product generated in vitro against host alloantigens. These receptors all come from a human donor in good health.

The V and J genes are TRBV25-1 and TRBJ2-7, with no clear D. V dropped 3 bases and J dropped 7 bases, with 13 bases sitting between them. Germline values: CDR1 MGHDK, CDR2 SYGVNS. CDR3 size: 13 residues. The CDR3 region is CASSEWSYGEQYF. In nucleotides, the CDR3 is TGTGCCAGCAGTGAGTGGTCCTATGGTGAGCAGTACTTC.

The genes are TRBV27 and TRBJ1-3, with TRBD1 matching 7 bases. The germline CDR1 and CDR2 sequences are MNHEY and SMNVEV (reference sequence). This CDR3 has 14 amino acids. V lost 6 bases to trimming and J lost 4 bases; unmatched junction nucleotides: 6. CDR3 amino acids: CASRPDRAGNTIYF. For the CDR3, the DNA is TGTGCCAGCAGGCCTGACAGGGCGGGAAACACCATATATTTT.

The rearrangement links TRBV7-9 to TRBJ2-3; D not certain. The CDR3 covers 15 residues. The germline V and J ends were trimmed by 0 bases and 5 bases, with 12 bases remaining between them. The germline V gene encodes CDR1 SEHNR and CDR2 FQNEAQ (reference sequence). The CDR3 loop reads CASSLADRVRDTQYF. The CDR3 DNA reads TGTGCCAGCAGCTTAGCCGACCGGGTTCGAGATACGCAGTATTTT.

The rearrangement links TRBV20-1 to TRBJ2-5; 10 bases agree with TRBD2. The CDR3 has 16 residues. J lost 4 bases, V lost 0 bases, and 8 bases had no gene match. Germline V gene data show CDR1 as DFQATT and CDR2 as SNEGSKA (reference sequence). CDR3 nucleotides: TGCAGTGCTAGAGATATTAAGCGGGAGGGGTTAGAGACCCAGTACTTC. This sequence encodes CSARDIKREGLETQYF.

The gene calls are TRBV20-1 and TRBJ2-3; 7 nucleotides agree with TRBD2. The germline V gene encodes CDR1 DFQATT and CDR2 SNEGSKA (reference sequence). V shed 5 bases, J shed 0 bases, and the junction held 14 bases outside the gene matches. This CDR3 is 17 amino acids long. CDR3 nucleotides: TGCAGTGCTTCCTCCGGAGGGAGGGCCGGGAGCACAGATACGCAGTATTTT. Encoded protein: CSASSGGRAGSTDTQYF.